This T cell receptor (beta chain) was documented in a study of CD8 T cells in Susac syndrome. This clonotype was counted only a few times. Sequencing of TCR beta drew on CD8+ and CD4+ T cells from blood. While serving as controls, healthy donors were matched for age and sex. Purification of the CD8+ and CD4+ T cells relied on negative isolation, and TEMRA cells underwent FACS enrichment. RNA was extracted with the RNeasy kit, and a quantity of about 0.45 to 1 ug was reverse transcribed using random hexamers. Multiplex PCR with immunoSEQ amplified the TCR beta CDR3 across 54 Vbeta and 13 Jbeta. One entry per CDR3 protein results from TCRdb running MiXCR on the immunoSEQ multiplex PCR reads. The sample consists of some 48,000 distinct CDR3 sequences, nearly 95% of them appearing once. The sequencing input was CD8+ T cells from PBMCs. The sequence was collected from a human donor in good health.

The CDR3: CASSSSNSGIHEQFF. The CDR3 nucleotides are TGTGCCAGCAGTTCATCAAATAGCGGGATCCATGAGCAGTTCTTC. This chain connects TRBV12-3 or TRBV12-4 to TRBJ2-1, with 8 bases fitting TRBD2. CDR3 length: 15 amino acids. The junction had 10 bases not matched to a gene; V was cut back by 4 bases and J by 8 bases.